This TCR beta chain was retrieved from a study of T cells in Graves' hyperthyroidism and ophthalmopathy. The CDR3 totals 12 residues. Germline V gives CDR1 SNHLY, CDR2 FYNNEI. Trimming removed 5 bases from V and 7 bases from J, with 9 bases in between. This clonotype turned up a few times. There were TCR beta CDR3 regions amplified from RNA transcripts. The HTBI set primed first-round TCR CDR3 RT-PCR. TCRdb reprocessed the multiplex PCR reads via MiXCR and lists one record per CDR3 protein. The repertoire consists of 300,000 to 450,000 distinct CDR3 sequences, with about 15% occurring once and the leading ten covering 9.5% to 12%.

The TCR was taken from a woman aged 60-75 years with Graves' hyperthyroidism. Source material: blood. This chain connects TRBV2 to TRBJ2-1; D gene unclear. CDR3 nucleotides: TGTGCCAGCAGTCTCGGGTGGAATGAGCAGTTCTTC. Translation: CASSLGWNEQFF.